This T cell receptor beta chain came from a study of T cell changes during pregnancy in multiple sclerosis (dated by TCRdb to the late 2010s). The study in broad terms: The study looked at changes in the T cell repertoire across pregnancy in women with multiple sclerosis.

A remark on this clone: Its target antigen remains unknown. No much larger clone is present one base from it, and per-base qualities are unavailable.

The CDR3, cysteine through phenylalanine, is 13 amino acids long. Only the CDR3 DNA is retained, 39 bases long and in frame from the first base. The germline ends are 18 bases apart after V is trimmed by 10 bases and J by 5 bases. In the germline V gene, CDR1 corresponds to SGHTA and CDR2 to FQGNSA. Receptors were amplified or captured by the immunoSEQ multiplex PCR assay. In its TCRdb copy, this immuneACCESS table keeps in-frame sequences only and misses some clones. Where compared with another copy, unresolved V genes explain less than half of these, and the others have no known cause. The sample table records some 47,000 clones; roughly nine tenths of these occur just once. In total, the top ten clones hold approximately 8% of the sample.

The chain links TRBV7-2 with TRBJ2-7, with TRBD1 tentatively as D gene (5 bases match). The sequences come from CD8+ T cells from peripheral blood mononuclear cells, collected in the second trimester of pregnancy. The receptor comes from a female donor with multiple sclerosis, enrolled in a pregnancy study. This receptor carries the CDR3 CANPPQVLNEQYF. The nucleotide sequence is TGTGCCAACCCCCCACAGGTCCTGAACGAGCAGTACTTC.